A selection of T cell receptor beta chains follows, all from one sample in a study of molecular identifiers for immune sequencing clone quantification. In TCRdb, the PCR reads were re-called with MiXCR into one record per CDR3 protein. The sample includes approximately 630,000 distinct CDR3 sequences, about 25% of them seen just once. Sequencing was performed on naive CD8+ T cells from blood, with Jurkat cell RNA spiked in. These receptors were taken from a human donor in good health. Some libraries in this study had Jurkat cell RNA spiked in. CDR3s include the opening cysteine and the closing phenylalanine or tryptophan. The order of the fields is V gene, D gene, J gene, clone size, CDR3 DNA, CDR3 protein. A D gene is named only where the DNA matches it firmly. For some rows the clone size is stated as once, few or many, or as a class when expanded; others skip it.

v_gene: TRBV3-1
d_gene: TRBD1
j_gene: TRBJ2-1
abundance: few
CDR3nt: TGTGCCAGCAGCCCCGGACCAGGGGGCAGGGGTGAGCAGTTCTTC
CDR3aa: CASSPGPGGRGEQFF

v_gene: TRBV7-9
d_gene: NA
j_gene: TRBJ2-5
abundance: many
CDR3nt: TGTGCCAGCAGCCAACAGGGAGAAGAGACCCAGTACTTC
CDR3aa: CASSQQGEETQYF

v_gene: TRBV5-1
d_gene: TRBD1
j_gene: TRBJ1-5
abundance: NA
CDR3nt: TGCGCCAGAAGCCCGGGACAGGGGAATCAGCCCCAGCATTTT
CDR3aa: CARSPGQGNQPQHF

v_gene: TRBV10-3
d_gene: TRBD2
j_gene: TRBJ2-7
abundance: NA
CDR3nt: TGTGCCATCAGTGAGTCGAATAGCGGGGGATCCTCCTACGAGCAGTACTTC
CDR3aa: CAISESNSGGSSYEQYF

v_gene: TRBV6-5
d_gene: NA
j_gene: TRBJ1-1
abundance: many
CDR3nt: TGTGCCAGCACCCAGTTGGGGCACACTGAAGCTTTCTTT
CDR3aa: CASTQLGHTEAFF

v_gene: TRBV7-9
d_gene: NA
j_gene: TRBJ2-7
abundance: NA
CDR3nt: TGTGCCAGCAGCTTTATATCCTACGAGCAGTACTTC
CDR3aa: CASSFISYEQYF

v_gene: TRBV9
d_gene: NA
j_gene: TRBJ1-1
abundance: many
CDR3nt: TGTGCCAGTGGGCAGGGAGCCGAAGCTTTCTTT
CDR3aa: CASGQGAEAFF

v_gene: TRBV7-6
d_gene: TRBD2
j_gene: TRBJ2-7
abundance: NA
CDR3nt: TGTGCCAGCAGCACCCAACCTAGCGGGAGGGAATACGAGCAGTACTTC
CDR3aa: CASSTQPSGREYEQYF

v_gene: TRBV4-1
d_gene: NA
j_gene: TRBJ2-4
abundance: NA
CDR3nt: TGCGCCAGCAGCCCTTACACGGGGGAGGACATTCAGTACTTC
CDR3aa: CASSPYTGEDIQYF

v_gene: TRBV6-1
d_gene: TRBD1
j_gene: TRBJ2-6
abundance: many
CDR3nt: TGTGCCAGCACTGCACAGGGGGCTGGGGCCAACGTCCTGACTTTC
CDR3aa: CASTAQGAGANVLTF

v_gene: TRBV4-1
d_gene: TRBD2
j_gene: TRBJ2-5
abundance: many
CDR3nt: TGCGCCAGCAGCCCCGGACCCGGACTAGCGGAGTACCAAGAGACCCAGTACTTC
CDR3aa: CASSPGPGLAEYQETQYF

v_gene: TRBV30
d_gene: NA
j_gene: TRBJ2-1
abundance: many
CDR3nt: TGTGCCTGGAGTGTAGCCAATGAGCAGTTCTTC
CDR3aa: CAWSVANEQFF

v_gene: TRBV5-1
d_gene: NA
j_gene: TRBJ1-1
abundance: few
CDR3nt: TGCGCCAGCAGAGATCGGACTGAAGCTTTCTTT
CDR3aa: CASRDRTEAFF

v_gene: TRBV12-3/TRBV12-4
d_gene: NA
j_gene: TRBJ1-6
abundance: few
CDR3nt: TGTGCCAGCAGCCTGGGGGGGAGTAATTCACCCCTCCACTTT
CDR3aa: CASSLGGSNSPLHF

v_gene: TRBV2
d_gene: TRBD1
j_gene: TRBJ1-5
abundance: many
CDR3nt: TGTGCCAGCAGCACCGGGACAGGGGATATAGTCGGCAATCAGCCCCAGCATTTT
CDR3aa: CASSTGTGDIVGNQPQHF

v_gene: TRBV20-1
d_gene: TRBD2
j_gene: TRBJ2-5
abundance: many
CDR3nt: TGCAGTGCTAGAGTTAGCGGGGGGCAAGAGACCCAGTACTTC
CDR3aa: CSARVSGGQETQYF

v_gene: TRBV28
d_gene: TRBD1
j_gene: TRBJ1-5
abundance: many
CDR3nt: TGTGCCAGCAGTTTAGGGACAGGGAAGGGTTGGGATCAGCCCCAGCATTTT
CDR3aa: CASSLGTGKGWDQPQHF

v_gene: TRBV12-3/TRBV12-4
d_gene: TRBD2
j_gene: TRBJ2-4
abundance: many
CDR3nt: TGTGCCAGCAGTCCTGGCGGGGGTAACATTCAGTACTTC
CDR3aa: CASSPGGGNIQYF

v_gene: TRBV7-9
d_gene: NA
j_gene: TRBJ2-3
abundance: few
CDR3nt: TGTGCCAGCAGCTTAGCTGTGCAGCCAGATACGCAGTATTTT
CDR3aa: CASSLAVQPDTQYF

v_gene: TRBV7-9
d_gene: TRBD2
j_gene: TRBJ2-2
abundance: few
CDR3nt: TGTGCCAGCAGCTGGGGACTAGCGGGAGATAACACCGGGGAGCTGTTTTTT
CDR3aa: CASSWGLAGDNTGELFF

v_gene: TRBV4-1
d_gene: TRBD1
j_gene: TRBJ1-1
abundance: once
CDR3nt: TGCGCCAGCCGCCCAACCCATCAGGGGGGCACTGAAGCTTTCTTT
CDR3aa: CASRPTHQGGTEAFF

v_gene: TRBV27
d_gene: NA
j_gene: TRBJ2-5
abundance: NA
CDR3nt: TGTGCCAGCAGTCTATTGGGGACGGAGACCCAGTACTTC
CDR3aa: CASSLLGTETQYF

v_gene: TRBV20-1
d_gene: NA
j_gene: TRBJ1-5
abundance: NA
CDR3nt: TGCAGTGCTAGAGATAACCTTCTAGGACTCAATCAGCCCCAGCATTTT
CDR3aa: CSARDNLLGLNQPQHF

v_gene: TRBV7-8
d_gene: TRBD1
j_gene: TRBJ2-3
abundance: many
CDR3nt: TGTGCCAGCAGCTTCCCGACAGGGGAAGGAGATACGCAGTATTTT
CDR3aa: CASSFPTGEGDTQYF

v_gene: TRBV24-1
d_gene: TRBD2
j_gene: TRBJ2-1
abundance: many
CDR3nt: TGTGCCACCGGAGTTTTTGGCGGGAGGATGAATGAGCAGTTCTTC
CDR3aa: CATGVFGGRMNEQFF

v_gene: TRBV4-3
d_gene: NA
j_gene: TRBJ1-2
abundance: few
CDR3nt: TGCGCCAGCAGCCAAGAAAGAGGGGGGGCAGGCTATGGCTACACCTTC
CDR3aa: CASSQERGGAGYGYTF

v_gene: TRBV7-9
d_gene: NA
j_gene: TRBJ2-7
abundance: NA
CDR3nt: TGTGCCAGCAGGCCCGCCTCCCAGGAGGGCGAGCAGTACTTC
CDR3aa: CASRPASQEGEQYF

v_gene: TRBV19
d_gene: NA
j_gene: TRBJ2-3
abundance: NA
CDR3nt: TGTGCCAGTAGTATTATGCCAGAGGGCACAGATACGCAGTATTTT
CDR3aa: CASSIMPEGTDTQYF

v_gene: TRBV14
d_gene: NA
j_gene: TRBJ2-7
abundance: many
CDR3nt: TGTGCCAGCAGTCATGGGGGATCCTACGAGCAGTACTTC
CDR3aa: CASSHGGSYEQYF

v_gene: TRBV12-5
d_gene: NA
j_gene: TRBJ2-2
abundance: few
CDR3nt: TGTGCTAGTGGTTTGGGATGGGGGAAGGACACCGGGGAGCTGTTTTTT
CDR3aa: CASGLGWGKDTGELFF

v_gene: TRBV29-1
d_gene: NA
j_gene: TRBJ1-1
abundance: many
CDR3nt: TGCAGCGTTGAAAGCGGGGGTTACGTGAACACTGAAGCTTTCTTT
CDR3aa: CSVESGGYVNTEAFF

v_gene: TRBV12-3/TRBV12-4
d_gene: NA
j_gene: TRBJ1-5
abundance: many
CDR3nt: TGTGCCACAACAAGCAATAGCAATCAGCCCCAGCATTTT
CDR3aa: CATTSNSNQPQHF

v_gene: TRBV11-2
d_gene: TRBD2
j_gene: TRBJ2-7
abundance: many
CDR3nt: TGTGCCAGCAGCTTAGAAATAGCGGGGGGGCCGAGGTACGAGCAGTACTTC
CDR3aa: CASSLEIAGGPRYEQYF

v_gene: TRBV27
d_gene: TRBD1
j_gene: TRBJ2-7
abundance: few
CDR3nt: TGTGCCAGCAGTGCTGGACAGGCCCTCGAGCAGTACTTC
CDR3aa: CASSAGQALEQYF

v_gene: TRBV4-3
d_gene: TRBD2
j_gene: TRBJ2-3
abundance: NA
CDR3nt: TGCGCCAGCAGCCTCGCGGGACTAGCGGGGGGGGCAGATACGCAGTATTTT
CDR3aa: CASSLAGLAGGADTQYF

v_gene: TRBV27
d_gene: NA
j_gene: TRBJ2-2
abundance: few
CDR3nt: TGTGCCAGCCGCCTTGTTAGCTCTAACACCGGGGAGCTGTTTTTT
CDR3aa: CASRLVSSNTGELFF

v_gene: TRBV11-2
d_gene: TRBD2
j_gene: TRBJ2-1
abundance: NA
CDR3nt: TGTGCCAGCAGCTTAGTAGCGGGCTACAATGAGCAGTTCTTC
CDR3aa: CASSLVAGYNEQFF

v_gene: TRBV7-9
d_gene: TRBD2
j_gene: TRBJ2-1
abundance: few
CDR3nt: TGTGCCAGCAGCTTCTTAGCGGGACCTCTATACAATGAGCAGTTCTTC
CDR3aa: CASSFLAGPLYNEQFF

v_gene: TRBV20-1
d_gene: TRBD2
j_gene: TRBJ2-7
abundance: few
CDR3nt: TGCAGTGCCCTTCCCGGGACTAGCGGGGGCCCAGCTCCAGCTGACGAGCAGTACTTC
CDR3aa: CSALPGTSGGPAPADEQYF

v_gene: TRBV4-3
d_gene: NA
j_gene: TRBJ2-1
abundance: few
CDR3nt: TGCGCCAGCAGCCAAGAGGGACGGGAGCAGTTCTTC
CDR3aa: CASSQEGREQFF

v_gene: TRBV7-9
d_gene: NA
j_gene: TRBJ2-5
abundance: few
CDR3nt: TGTGCCAGCAGCTTATATAGGGGTCACCAAGAGACCCAGTACTTC
CDR3aa: CASSLYRGHQETQYF

v_gene: TRBV6-5
d_gene: TRBD1
j_gene: TRBJ2-3
abundance: NA
CDR3nt: TGTGCCAGCAGTCATTGGACAGGGATGGACACAGATACGCAGTATTTT
CDR3aa: CASSHWTGMDTDTQYF

v_gene: TRBV27
d_gene: NA
j_gene: TRBJ2-7
abundance: many
CDR3nt: TGTGCCAGCAGCCTTTTAGGAGGGGGAGGCGAGCAGTACTTC
CDR3aa: CASSLLGGGGEQYF

v_gene: TRBV2
d_gene: NA
j_gene: TRBJ2-7
abundance: NA
CDR3nt: TGTGCCAGCAGTGAAGAGTTCCCCCCCGGAATCCTTTACGAGCAGTACTTC
CDR3aa: CASSEEFPPGILYEQYF